The 16 T cell receptor beta chains given below trace back to one sample, sequenced in a study of vaccination effects on CD4 cells after COVID-19. Viral peptide pools were used in the ViraFEST assay to expand antigen-specific CD4+ T cells, and sequencing came afterward. When around 9 days of culture had elapsed, CD4+ T cells were isolated. Infection dated between March and December 2020, before the Alpha, Beta and Delta variants reached the United States. These receptors' antigens are unknown. Libraries were prepared by immunoSEQ multiplex PCR; TCRdb keeps only in-frame clonotypes and omits some of them. The sample shows tens of thousands of clones, roughly 73% of them seen only once. This specimen consisted of CD4+ T cells from PBMCs cultured with HIV peptides, obtained before COVID-19 vaccination. As for subset: HIV-1 Nef peptide pool negative control/reference culture. All receptors come from a human donor who had a prior SARS-CoV-2 infection.

CDR3 residues: CASSYWGAGEQFF. The CDR3 DNA reads TGTGCCAGCAGTTATTGGGGAGCCGGTGAGCAGTTCTTC. The chain employs TRBV6-2 or TRBV6-3 and TRBJ2-1; D perhaps matches TRBD2 (5 bases). V was pared by 3 bases and J by 9 bases, with 12 bases between. The CDR3 covers 13 residues. Germline V gene data show CDR1 as MNHEY and CDR2 as SVGEGT.

CDR3 residues: CAWSIRAGYEQYF. CDR3 DNA: TGTGCCTGGAGTATTCGGGCGGGGTACGAGCAGTACTTC. This chain connects TRBV30 to TRBJ2-7, with D possibly being TRBD2 (6 bases). Germline CDR1 reads GTSNPN; CDR2 reads SVGIG (reference sequence). This CDR3 is 13 amino acids long. V lost 2 bases and J 4 bases, leaving 12 bases between the germline ends.

This clone was observed a few times. This chain uses TRBV28 with TRBJ2-7; no clear D. The germline V and J ends were trimmed by 8 bases and 5 bases, with 13 bases remaining between them. The length of the CDR3 is 12 residues. Germline lookup yields CDR1 MDHEN and CDR2 SYDVKM. The CDR3 nucleotides read TGTGCCAGCCGCTTCGGCCTGGACGAGCAGTACTTC. It translates to CASRFGLDEQYF.

The genes are TRBV18 and TRBJ2-5; tentative D call: TRBD2 (6 bases). V was cut by 2 bases and J by 5 bases, with 15 bases left in between. The germline CDR1 and CDR2 sequences are KGHSH and LQKENI. The length of the CDR3 is 15 residues. The CDR3 loop reads CASSPFAGTGETQYF. DNA of the CDR3: TGTGCCAGCTCACCATTTGCGGGGACGGGCGAGACCCAGTACTTC.

The chain carries TRBV5-1 and TRBJ1-2; no reliable D call. The CDR3 runs 13 residues. The V end was cut by 2 bases, the J end by 4 bases, with 9 bases between. Germline V gene lookup returns CDR1 SGHRS and CDR2 YFSETQ. CDR3 coding DNA: TGCGCCAGCAGCTTAGGAGAAGGCTATGGCTACACCTTC. Its translation: CASSLGEGYGYTF. Together with reference TRBV5-1 and TRBJ1-2, the CDR3 gives the full variable domain: KAGVTQTPRYLIKTRGQQVTLSCSPISGHRSVSWYQQTPGQGLQFLFEYFSETQRNKGNFPGRFSGRQFSNSRSEMNVSTLELGDSALYLCASSLGEGYGYTFGSGTRLTVV.

The V call is TRBV19, the J call TRBJ2-5, with 14 bases fitting TRBD2. The CDR3 totals 17 residues. Trimming took 4 bases from V and 5 from J; bases not matched to a gene: 9. CDR1 LNHDA and CDR2 SQIVND come from the germline V gene (reference sequence). CDR3 nucleotides: TGTGCCAGTAGTACCCGACTAGCGGGAGGGCAGGGGGAGACCCAGTACTTC. Encoded protein: CASSTRLAGGQGETQYF.

CDR3 sequence: CASSESPNTEAFF. CDR3 coding DNA: TGTGCCAGCAGTGAGTCCCCCAACACTGAAGCTTTCTTT. The chain carries TRBV2 and TRBJ1-1, with no clear D. V was shortened by 3 bases and J by 2 bases, with 7 bases between the two germline ends. This CDR3 comprises 13 residues. CDR1 is SNHLY and CDR2 is FYNNEI in the germline V gene.

This clone was found a few times. The DNA of the CDR3 is TGTGCCAGCAGCCAAGACGAGGGCTACCCAGATACGCAGTATTTT. Residues: CASSQDEGYPDTQYF. This sequence joins TRBV4-2 and TRBJ2-3; D may be TRBD2 (5 bases). The length of the CDR3 is 15 residues. Looked up from germline, CDR1 is LGHNA and CDR2 is YNFKEQ. Trimming removed 0 bases from V and 4 bases from J, with 11 bases in between.

V is TRBV2 and J is TRBJ1-3, with a tentative D call TRBD1 (5 bases). The V gene's germline CDR1 is SNHLY and CDR2 FYNNEI. The CDR3 consists of 14 residues. Deletions cut 3 bases from V and 4 bases from J, with 10 bases between. CDR3 nucleotide sequence: TGTGCCAGCAGTGATCGGCAGGGAGGAAACACCATATATTTT. Encoded protein: CASSDRQGGNTIYF. Full variable domain (missing parts from reference TRBV2 and TRBJ1-3): EPEVTQTPSHQVTQMGQEVILRCVPISNHLYFYWYRQILGQKVEFLVSFYNNEISEKSEIFDDQFSVERPDGSNFTLKIRSTKLEDSAMYFCASSDRQGGNTIYFGEGSWLTVV.

Only a few counts were recorded for this clone. The chain is built from TRBV6-5 and TRBJ1-1; 7 bases match TRBD1. V shed 7 bases, J shed 4 bases, and the junction held 6 bases outside the gene matches. Germline V gene data show CDR1 as MNHEY and CDR2 as SVGAGI. This CDR3 has 13 residues. The CDR3 DNA is TGTGCCAGCACTAGACAGGGAGGCACTGAAGCTTTCTTT. This sequence encodes CASTRQGGTEAFF.

The chain couples TRBV7-8 to TRBJ1-3, with 7 bases aligning to TRBD1. Germline CDR1 SGHVS, CDR2 FQNEAQ. With V trimmed by 5 bases and J by 0 bases, 16 bases remained unmatched. The CDR3 extends over 19 amino acids. The CDR3 nucleotides read TGTGCCAGCAGCCCCCGCCTTGGGACAGAAGATATCTCTGGAAACACCATATATTTT. Its protein is CASSPRLGTEDISGNTIYF.

The chain is built from TRBV5-8 and TRBJ1-5; no firm D call. Germline V gene data show CDR1 as SGHTS and CDR2 as YDEGEE. The CDR3 contains 15 residues. Trimming cost V 0 bases and J 1 base, with 8 bases left between them. CDR3 DNA: TGTGCCAGCAGCTTGGGTAGAACAAGCAATCAGCCCCAGCATTTT. Its protein product is CASSLGRTSNQPQHF.

This chain uses TRBV6-7 with TRBJ2-7; no clear D gene. TRBV6-7 is known as an ORF, though its function is uncertain. This CDR3 comprises 17 residues. V gave up 2 bases and J gave up 0 bases, with 17 bases separating them. CDR3 loop: CASSYDRRFSSSYEQYF. In DNA, the CDR3 is TGTGCCAGCAGTTACGACCGCAGATTTTCTAGCTCCTACGAGCAGTACTTC.

This chain links TRBV4-2 with TRBJ2-3; D is perhaps TRBD1 (6 bases). With 4 bases removed from V and 8 bases from J, the gap between germline ends came to 25 bases. This CDR3 has 17 residues. Germline V gene sequence: CDR1 LGHNA, CDR2 YNFKEQ. The CDR3 region is CASSPEARTGTTFTQYF. In nucleotides, the CDR3 is TGTGCCAGCAGCCCGGAAGCTAGAACCGGGACAACCTTTACGCAGTATTTT.

V is TRBV7-3 and J is TRBJ2-5; no reliable D call. Germline lookup yields CDR1 SGHTA and CDR2 FQGTGA. There are 13 residues in the CDR3. Trimming removed 3 bases at V and 5 bases at J, with 10 bases between. CDR3 amino acids: CASSFFLGETQYF. For the CDR3, the DNA is TGTGCCAGCAGCTTTTTCTTAGGGGAGACCCAGTACTTC.

Only a few counts were recorded for this clone. The V gene is TRBV5-5, the J gene TRBJ1-1, with 9 positions matching TRBD1. Per germline, CDR1 SGHKS and CDR2 YYEKEE (reference sequence). J was trimmed by 1 base and V by 3 bases; bases with no gene match: 7. The CDR3 extends over 16 amino acids. The CDR3 DNA reads as TGTGCCAGCAGCTACAGGGGGCCGGCTACGAACACTGAAGCTTTCTTT. Translating gives CASSYRGPATNTEAFF.